One sample yielded the 5 T cell receptor beta chains listed below, sequenced in a study of T cells in localized non-small cell lung cancer. Profiled with immunoSEQ multiplex PCR; TCRdb holds only in-frame clones, not every one. Here the sample spans about 2,100 clones, roughly 29% being singletons. The sequencing here drew on normal lung tissue next to the tumor, taken before any cancer treatment. The receptors here all came from a male donor at least 60 years old with stage I squamous cell lung carcinoma.

This clone was counted a few times. The chain recombines TRBV1 with TRBJ1-4; the table names TRBD1, a call not compared with the DNA. TRBV1 is reported as a pseudogene. The length of the CDR3 is 17 residues. CDR3 sequence reads: CASSQDLDRVGGEKLFF. CDR3 bases: TGCGCCAGCAGCCAAGACCTGGACAGGGTCGGAGGGGAAAAACTGTTTTTT.

Within the sample, this clone is medium-sized. The chain recombines TRBV12-2 with TRBJ2-6; the table calls TRBD2, which could not be checked here. TRBV12-2 is a pseudogene. The length of the CDR3 is 15 residues. The CDR3 region has the DNA TGTGCCATCCTGGTGGGGGGGCCTGGGGCCAACGTCCTGACTTTC. It codes for CAILVGGPGANVLTF.

The chain is built from TRBV28 and TRBJ1-2; 8 bases fit TRBD1. The CDR3 totals 16 residues. After removal of 2 bases from V and 8 bases from J, the junction contained 13 bases not matched to a gene. Germline CDR1 and CDR2: MDHEN and SYDVKM. The CDR3 region is CASSLGITGGAWGYTF. As DNA, the CDR3 is TGTGCCAGCAGTTTAGGCATTACAGGGGGGGCCTGGGGCTACACCTTC.

The rearrangement links TRBV6-8 to TRBJ2-2; 8 bases are a match to TRBD1. With V trimmed by 6 bases and J by 3 bases, 6 bases remained unmatched. The CDR3 spans 15 residues. The V gene's germline CDR1 is MNHGY and CDR2 SAAAGT. CDR3 nucleotide sequence: TGTGCCAGCAGGTCAGGGGGCGCCGACACCGGGGAGCTGTTTTTT. Translating gives CASRSGGADTGELFF.

V and J are TRBV19 and TRBJ2-3; D uncertain. CDR1 is LNHDA and CDR2 is SQIVND in the germline V gene (reference sequence). Trimming removed 5 bases at V and 5 bases at J, with 11 bases between. The CDR3 has 13 residues. CDR3 in amino acids: CASSPDPGDTQYF. CDR3 DNA: TGTGCCAGTAGTCCAGACCCGGGAGATACGCAGTATTTT.